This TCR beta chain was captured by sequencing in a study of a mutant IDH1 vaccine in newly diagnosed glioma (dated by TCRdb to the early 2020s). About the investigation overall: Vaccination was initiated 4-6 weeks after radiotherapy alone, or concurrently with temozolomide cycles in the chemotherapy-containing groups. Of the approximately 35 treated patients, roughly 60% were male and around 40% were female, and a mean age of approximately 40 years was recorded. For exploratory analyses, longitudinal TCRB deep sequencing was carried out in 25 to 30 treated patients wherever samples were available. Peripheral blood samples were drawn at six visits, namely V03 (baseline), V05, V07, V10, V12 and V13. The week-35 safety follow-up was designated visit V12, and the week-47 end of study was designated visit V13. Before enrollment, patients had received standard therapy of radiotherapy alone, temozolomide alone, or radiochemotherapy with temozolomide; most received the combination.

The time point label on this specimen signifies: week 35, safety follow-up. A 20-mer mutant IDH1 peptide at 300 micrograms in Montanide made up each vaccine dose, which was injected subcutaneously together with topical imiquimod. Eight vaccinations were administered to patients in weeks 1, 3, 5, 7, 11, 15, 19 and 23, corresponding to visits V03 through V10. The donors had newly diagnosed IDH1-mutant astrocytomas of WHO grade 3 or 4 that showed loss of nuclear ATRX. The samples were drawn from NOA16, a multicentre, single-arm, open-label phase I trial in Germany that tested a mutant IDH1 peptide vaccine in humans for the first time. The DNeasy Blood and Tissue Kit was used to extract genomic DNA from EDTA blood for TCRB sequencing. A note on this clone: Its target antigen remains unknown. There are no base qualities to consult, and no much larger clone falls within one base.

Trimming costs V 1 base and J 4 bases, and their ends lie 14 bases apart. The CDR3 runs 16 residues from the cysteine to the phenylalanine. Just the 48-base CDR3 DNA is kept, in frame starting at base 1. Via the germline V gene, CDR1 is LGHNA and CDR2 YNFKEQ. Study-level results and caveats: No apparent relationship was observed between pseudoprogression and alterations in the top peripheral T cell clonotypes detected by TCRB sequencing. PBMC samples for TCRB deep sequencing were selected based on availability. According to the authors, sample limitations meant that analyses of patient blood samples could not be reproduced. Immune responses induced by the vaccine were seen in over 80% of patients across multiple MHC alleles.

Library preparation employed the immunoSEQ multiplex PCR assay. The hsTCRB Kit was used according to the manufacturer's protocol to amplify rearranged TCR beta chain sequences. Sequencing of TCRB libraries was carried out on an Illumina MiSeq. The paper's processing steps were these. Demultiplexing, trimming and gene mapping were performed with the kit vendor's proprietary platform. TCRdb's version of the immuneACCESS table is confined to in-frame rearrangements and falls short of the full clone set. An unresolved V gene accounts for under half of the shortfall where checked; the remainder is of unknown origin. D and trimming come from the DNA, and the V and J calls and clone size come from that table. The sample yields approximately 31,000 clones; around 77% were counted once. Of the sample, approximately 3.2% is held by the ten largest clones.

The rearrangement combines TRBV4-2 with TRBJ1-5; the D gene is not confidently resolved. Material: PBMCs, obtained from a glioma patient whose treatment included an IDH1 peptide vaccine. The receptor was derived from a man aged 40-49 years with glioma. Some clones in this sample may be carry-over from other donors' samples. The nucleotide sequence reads TGTGCCAGCAGCCAAGGATGGGCAGGACGTAATCAGCCCCAGCATTTT. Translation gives CASSQGWAGRNQPQHF.